Each of the 20 T cell receptor beta chains below was sequenced from the same sample in a study of breast tumors, draining lymph nodes, adjacent tissues. Breast cancer patients provided tissue from their axillary draining lymph nodes. One entry per CDR3 protein, called by TCRdb with MiXCR from the multiplex PCR reads. The data hold 130,000 or so distinct CDR3 sequences, with 32% observed a single time. The sample taken for sequencing was axillary lymph node tissue. These receptors were taken from a female donor with breast cancer. Some clones in this sample may be carry-over from other donors' samples.

About this clonotype: A single base separates this from a much larger clone, so it may be a read error. This rearrangement joins TRBV18 to TRBJ1-5; D is uncertain. V gave up 6 bases and J gave up 2 bases, with 14 bases separating them. The germline V gene encodes CDR1 KGHSH and CDR2 LQKENI. The CDR3 contains 15 residues. The DNA of the CDR3 is TGTGCCAGCTCTGACGGTTCGCAGGGCAATCAGCCCCAGCATTTT. Its translation: CASSDGSQGNQPQHF. Full variable domain (missing parts from reference TRBV18 and TRBJ1-5): NAGVMQNPRHLVRRRGQEARLRCSPMKGHSHVYWYRQLPEEGLKFMVYLQKENIIDESGMPKERFSAEFPKEGPSILRIQQVVRGDSAAYFCASSDGSQGNQPQHFGDGTRLSIL.

This clonotype was seen at least ten times. Sequence at one end of the junction differs from germline and may be a read error. This chain joins TRBV7-2 and TRBJ1-2, with 9 bases lining up with TRBD1. This CDR3 contains 15 residues. CDR1 and CDR2 from the germline V gene are SGHTA and FQGNSA. The CDR3 sequence is CASSPRQGVGFGYPF. The CDR3 DNA is TGTGCCAGCAGCCCAAGACAGGGGGTCGGTTTTGGCTACCCCTTC.

The chain is built from TRBV5-1 and TRBJ1-1; D is unclear. The CDR3 has 11 amino acids. V dropped 6 bases and J dropped 2 bases, with 5 bases sitting between them. The germline V gene encodes CDR1 SGHRS and CDR2 YFSETQ. The CDR3 sequence: CASKRNTEAFF. CDR3 bases: TGCGCCAGCAAAAGAAACACTGAAGCTTTCTTT.

V is TRBV9 and J is TRBJ1-1; TRBD1 matches 8 bases. The V segment lost 0 bases and the J segment 1 base; nucleotides outside the gene matches: 8. CDR1 SGDLS and CDR2 YYNGEE come from the germline V gene. This CDR3 region has 17 residues. In nucleotides, the CDR3 is TGTGCCAGCAGCGTAGGATGGGGGACAGGCCAGAACACTGAAGCTTTCTTT. Residues: CASSVGWGTGQNTEAFF.

This clonotype was counted once. Since no conserved phenylalanine or tryptophan closes the CDR3, a read error is the likely cause. The limits of the CDR3 on the DNA are not certain, so only TCRdb's listed CDR3 is given. V is TRBV20-1 and J is TRBJ2-5; TRBD2 is taken as the D call from the table, unchecked against the DNA. The CDR3 contains 12 residues when both ends are counted. Germline V CDR1 and CDR2: DFQATT, SNEGSKA (reference sequence). CDR3 amino acids: CSARTSRETPYL.

This clonotype was recorded many times. This chain joins TRBV6-8 and TRBJ1-3; D is undetermined. CDR1 is MNHGY, CDR2 SAAAGT, per germline. V lost 2 bases to trimming and J lost 0 bases, with 8 bases between them. The CDR3 runs 15 residues. CDR3 sequence reads: CASSYAAFSGNTIYF. The CDR3 DNA sequence: TGTGCCAGCAGTTACGCGGCCTTCTCTGGAAACACCATATATTTT.

The chain uses TRBV20-1 and TRBJ1-1; weak D call: TRBD1 (6 bases). CDR3 size: 15 residues. Germline V gene lookup returns CDR1 DFQATT and CDR2 SNEGSKA (reference sequence). The V end lost 0 bases, the J end lost 1 base, and 12 bases lay between the germline ends. The CDR3 DNA reads as TGCAGTGCTAGAGATCCGGGACATAAGAACACTGAAGCTTTCTTT. It yields the protein CSARDPGHKNTEAFF.

This clonotype was recorded at least ten times. The rearrangement joins TRBV29-1 to TRBJ2-1, with TRBD1 matching 11 bases. This CDR3 comprises 14 residues. The V gene end was trimmed by 5 bases and the J gene end by 2 bases; junction bases not matched to a gene: 2. The germline gives CDR1 SQVTM, CDR2 ANQGSEA. The CDR3, as DNA: TGCAGCGTTCCGGGACAGGGGGCCTACAATGAGCAGTTCTTC. It specifies CSVPGQGAYNEQFF.

The V gene is TRBV6-5, the J gene TRBJ1-1; D not resolved. CDR3 length: 15 residues. Trimming pared 1 base from V and 2 bases from J, leaving 11 bases between. Germline assignment: CDR1 MNHEY and CDR2 SVGAGI. This CDR3 is CASSYFRAANTEAFF. Written as DNA, the CDR3 is TGTGCCAGCAGTTACTTTCGGGCAGCTAACACTGAAGCTTTCTTT.

This clonotype was found many times. The rearrangement joins TRBV27 to TRBJ2-3; D may be TRBD2 (7 bases). This CDR3 region has 15 residues. The V gene lost 5 bases and the J gene lost 2 bases, with 14 bases spanning the gap. The germline gives CDR1 MNHEY, CDR2 SMNVEV (reference sequence). CDR3 region: CASSMRGLYTDTQYF. The CDR3, as DNA: TGTGCCAGCAGTATGCGGGGGCTCTACACAGATACGCAGTATTTT.

This clonotype was seen repeatedly, ten times or more. The V gene is TRBV6-6, the J gene TRBJ2-2; D remains unclear. Trimming cost V 8 bases and J 7 bases, with 5 bases left between them. The CDR3 loop spans 10 amino acids. The germline CDR1 and CDR2 sequences are MNHNY and SVGAGI (reference sequence). The CDR3 loop reads CASYSGELFF. CDR3 sequence (DNA): TGTGCCAGCTACAGCGGGGAGCTGTTTTTT.

Regarding this clonotype: Possible read error: a much larger clone is one base away. This CDR3 is missing its conserved last phenylalanine or tryptophan, likely due to a read error. The rearrangement uses TRBV7-2 and TRBJ2-1; D tentatively reads TRBD1 or TRBD2 (5 bases each). This CDR3 is 14 amino acids long. Germline V gives CDR1 SGHTA, CDR2 FQGNSA. V was pared by 5 bases and J by 10 bases, with 18 bases between. Here the CDR3 DNA reads TGTGCCAGCAGCCATAGGGGACCTGGCGGGGAGCAGTTCCTC. Protein sequence: CASSHRGPGGEQFL.

This clonotype was detected a few times. The chain links TRBV12-3 or TRBV12-4 to TRBJ1-1; no clear D gene. With 7 bases removed from V and 1 base from J, the gap between germline ends came to 7 bases. This CDR3 spans 12 amino acids. In DNA, the CDR3 is TGTGCCAGCAACCCCCAGAACACTGAAGCTTTCTTT. This gives the protein CASNPQNTEAFF.

The chain joins TRBV30 to TRBJ1-1; D is unresolved. From germline, CDR1 is GTSNPN and CDR2 SVGIG (reference sequence). Trimming shortened V by 1 base and J by 3 bases, and 9 bases separated the two germline ends. This CDR3 contains 13 residues. The CDR3 here is CAWSAQADTEAFF. In nucleotides, the CDR3 is TGTGCCTGGAGTGCGCAGGCCGACACTGAAGCTTTCTTT.

This clonotype was counted at least ten times. The rearrangement uses TRBV28 and TRBJ1-6; 9 bases align to TRBD1. CDR1 is MDHEN and CDR2 is SYDVKM in the germline V gene. The CDR3 sequence is 15 residues long. V was clipped by 6 bases and J by 9 bases; unmatched bases: 9. In DNA, the CDR3 is TGTGCCAGCAGCGTAACAGGGGGCATAAGTTCACCCCTCCACTTT. It translates to CASSVTGGISSPLHF.

This clonotype has a handful of counts. The chain carries TRBV20-1 and TRBJ1-1; possible D gene TRBD1, 5 bases. Germline-derived CDR1 and CDR2 are DFQATT and SNEGSKA (reference sequence). V was trimmed by 6 bases and J by 6 bases, leaving 14 bases between them. The CDR3 is 12 residues long. The CDR3 DNA sequence: TGCAGTGCCCAAGGGGTGGGGGCTGAAGCTTTCTTT. This codes for CSAQGVGAEAFF.

This clonotype was picked up many times. This chain uses TRBV7-3 with TRBJ2-3; D unclear. The CDR3 totals 14 residues. Germline V gene sequence: CDR1 SGHTA, CDR2 FQGTGA. The V gene lost 3 bases and the J gene lost 1 base, with 8 bases spanning the gap. CDR3 coding DNA: TGTGCCAGCAGCTTCCAGTCGGGCACAGATACGCAGTATTTT. Translation: CASSFQSGTDTQYF.

This clonotype has just a few counts. Since a much larger clone is just one base distant, this may be a read error. The chain has TRBV5-5 and TRBJ1-2; 7 nucleotides match TRBD1. The CDR3 contains 15 residues. CDR1 SGHKS and CDR2 YYEKEE come from the germline V gene (reference sequence). In nucleotides, the CDR3 is TGTGCCAGCAGCTTGGGTCGACAGGGTAACTATGGCTACGCCTTC. Its protein is CASSLGRQGNYGYAF.

At least ten counts were recorded for this clonotype. The chain is built from TRBV20-1 and TRBJ2-5, with TRBD2 matching 9 bases. V trimming: 0 bases; J trimming: 4 bases; junction bases outside the gene matches: 9. Germline V CDR1 and CDR2: DFQATT, SNEGSKA (reference sequence). The CDR3 contains 16 residues. CDR3 nucleotide sequence: TGCAGTGCTAGAGATCCAAGCGGGGGGTTTTTAGAGACCCAGTACTTC. Amino acids: CSARDPSGGFLETQYF.

To note about this clonotype: One end of the junction fails to match germline, which may point to a read error. This rearrangement joins TRBV3-1 to TRBJ2-3; 10 bases are a match to TRBD2. Germline lookup yields CDR1 LGHDT and CDR2 YNNKEL (reference sequence). The CDR3 sequence is 15 residues long. CDR3 coding DNA: TGTGCCAGCAGCCTTAGCGGGGGGTTCACGGATACGCAGTGTTTT. Its protein is CASSLSGGFTDTQCF.